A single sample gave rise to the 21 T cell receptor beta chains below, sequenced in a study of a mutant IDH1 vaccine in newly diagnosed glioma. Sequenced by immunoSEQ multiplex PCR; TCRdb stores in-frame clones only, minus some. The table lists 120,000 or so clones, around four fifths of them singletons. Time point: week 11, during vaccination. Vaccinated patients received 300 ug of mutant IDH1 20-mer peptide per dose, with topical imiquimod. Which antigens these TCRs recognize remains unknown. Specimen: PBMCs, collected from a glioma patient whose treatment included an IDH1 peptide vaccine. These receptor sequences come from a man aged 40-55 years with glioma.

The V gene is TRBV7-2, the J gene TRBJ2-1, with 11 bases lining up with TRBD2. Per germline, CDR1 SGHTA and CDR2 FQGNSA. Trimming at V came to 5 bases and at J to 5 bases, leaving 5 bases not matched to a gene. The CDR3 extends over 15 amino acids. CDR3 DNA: TGTGCCAGCAGCCTGACTAGCGGGGAACACAATGAGCAGTTCTTC. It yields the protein CASSLTSGEHNEQFF.

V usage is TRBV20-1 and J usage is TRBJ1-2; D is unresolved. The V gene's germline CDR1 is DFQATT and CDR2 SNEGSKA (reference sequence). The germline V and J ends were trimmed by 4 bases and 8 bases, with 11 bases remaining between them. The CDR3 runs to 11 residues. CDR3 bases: TGCAGTGCTAACCAGCTCGGAGGCTACACCTTC. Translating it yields CSANQLGGYTF.

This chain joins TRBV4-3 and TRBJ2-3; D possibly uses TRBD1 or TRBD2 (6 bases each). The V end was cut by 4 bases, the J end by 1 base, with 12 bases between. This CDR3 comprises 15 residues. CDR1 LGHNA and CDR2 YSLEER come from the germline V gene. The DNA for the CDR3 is TGCGCCAGCAGCCCGAGGGGGGCCGGCACAGATACGCAGTATTTT. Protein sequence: CASSPRGAGTDTQYF.

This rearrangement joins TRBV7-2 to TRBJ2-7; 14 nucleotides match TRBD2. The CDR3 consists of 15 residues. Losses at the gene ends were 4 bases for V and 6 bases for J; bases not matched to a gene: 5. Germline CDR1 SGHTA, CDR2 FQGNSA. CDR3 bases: TGTGCCAGCAGCTCGGGACTAGCGGGAGCCATCGAGCAGTACTTC. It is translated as CASSSGLAGAIEQYF.

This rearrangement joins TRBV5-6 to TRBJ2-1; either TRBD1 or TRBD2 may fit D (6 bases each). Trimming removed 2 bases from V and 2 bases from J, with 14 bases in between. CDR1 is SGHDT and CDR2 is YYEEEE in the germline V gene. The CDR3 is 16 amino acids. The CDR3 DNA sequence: TGTGCCAGCAGCTTTTTAGGGGGGACCCCCTACAATGAGCAGTTCTTC. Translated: CASSFLGGTPYNEQFF.

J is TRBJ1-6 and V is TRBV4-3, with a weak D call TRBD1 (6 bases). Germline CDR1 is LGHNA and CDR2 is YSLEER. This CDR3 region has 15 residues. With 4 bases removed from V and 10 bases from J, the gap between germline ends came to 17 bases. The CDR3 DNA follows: TGCGCCAGCAGCCTCGCCTGGGGGGACAACTCACCCCTCCACTTT. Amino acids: CASSLAWGDNSPLHF.

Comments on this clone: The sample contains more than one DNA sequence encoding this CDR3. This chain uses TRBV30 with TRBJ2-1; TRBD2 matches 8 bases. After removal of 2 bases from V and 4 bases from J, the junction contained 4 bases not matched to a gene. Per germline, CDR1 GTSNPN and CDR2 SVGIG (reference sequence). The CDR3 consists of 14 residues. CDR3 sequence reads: CAWSRGGLYNEQFF. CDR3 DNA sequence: TGTGCCTGGAGTCGGGGGGGGCTGTACAATGAGCAGTTCTTC.

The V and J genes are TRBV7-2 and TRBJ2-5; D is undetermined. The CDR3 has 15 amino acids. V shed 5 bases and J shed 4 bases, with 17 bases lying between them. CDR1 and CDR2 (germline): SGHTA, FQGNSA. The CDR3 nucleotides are TGTGCCAGCAGCCAGCTTGACCGTCCATTAGAGACCCAGTACTTC. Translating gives CASSQLDRPLETQYF.

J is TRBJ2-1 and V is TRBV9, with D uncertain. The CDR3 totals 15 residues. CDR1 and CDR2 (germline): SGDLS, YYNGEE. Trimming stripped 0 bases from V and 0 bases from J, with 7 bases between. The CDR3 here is CASSVGLSSYNEQFF. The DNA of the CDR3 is TGTGCCAGCAGCGTAGGGCTATCCTCCTACAATGAGCAGTTCTTC. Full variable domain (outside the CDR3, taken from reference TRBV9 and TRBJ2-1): DSGVTQTPKHLITATGQRVTLRCSPRSGDLSVYWYQQSLDQGLQFLIQYYNGEERAKGNILERFSAQQFPDLHSELNLSSLELGDSALYFCASSVGLSSYNEQFFGPGTRLTVL.

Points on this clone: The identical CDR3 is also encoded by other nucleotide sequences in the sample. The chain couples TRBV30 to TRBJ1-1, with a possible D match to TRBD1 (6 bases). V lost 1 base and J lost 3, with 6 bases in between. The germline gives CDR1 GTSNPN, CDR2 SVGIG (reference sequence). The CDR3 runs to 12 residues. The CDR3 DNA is TGTGCCTGGAGTGACAGGGACACTGAAGCTTTCTTT. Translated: CAWSDRDTEAFF.

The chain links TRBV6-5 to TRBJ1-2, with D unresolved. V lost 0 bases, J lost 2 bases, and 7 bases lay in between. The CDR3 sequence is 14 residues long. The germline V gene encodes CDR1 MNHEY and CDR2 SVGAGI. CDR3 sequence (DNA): TGTGCCAGCAGTTACTCGTCAGGAAACTATGGCTACACCTTC. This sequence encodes CASSYSSGNYGYTF.

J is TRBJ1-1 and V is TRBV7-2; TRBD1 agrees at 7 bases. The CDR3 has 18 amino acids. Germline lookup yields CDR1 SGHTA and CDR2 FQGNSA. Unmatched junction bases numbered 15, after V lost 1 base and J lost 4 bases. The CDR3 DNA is TGTGCCAGCAGCTTAGGGACGACAGGGATCGTGGGGGGCACTGAAGCTTTCTTT. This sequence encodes CASSLGTTGIVGGTEAFF.

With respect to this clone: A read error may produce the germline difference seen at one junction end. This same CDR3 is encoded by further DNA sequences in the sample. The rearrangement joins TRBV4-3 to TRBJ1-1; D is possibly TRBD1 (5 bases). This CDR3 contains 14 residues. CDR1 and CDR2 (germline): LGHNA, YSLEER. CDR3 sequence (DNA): TGCGCCAGCAGCCAAGGGGGCGTGAACACTGAAGCCTTCTTT. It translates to CASSQGGVNTEAFF.

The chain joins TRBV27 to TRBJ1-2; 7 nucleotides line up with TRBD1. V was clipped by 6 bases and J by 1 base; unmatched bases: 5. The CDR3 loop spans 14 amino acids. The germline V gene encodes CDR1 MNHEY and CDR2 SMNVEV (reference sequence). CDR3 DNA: TGTGCCAGCAGAAGGGACAGAGGTAACTATGGCTACACCTTC. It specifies CASRRDRGNYGYTF.

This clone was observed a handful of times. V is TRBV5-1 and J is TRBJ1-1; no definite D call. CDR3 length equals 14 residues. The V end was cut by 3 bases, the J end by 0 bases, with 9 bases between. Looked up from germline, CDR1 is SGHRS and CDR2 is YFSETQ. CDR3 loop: CASSSGPMNTEAFF. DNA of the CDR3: TGCGCCAGCAGCTCCGGACCGATGAACACTGAAGCTTTCTTT.

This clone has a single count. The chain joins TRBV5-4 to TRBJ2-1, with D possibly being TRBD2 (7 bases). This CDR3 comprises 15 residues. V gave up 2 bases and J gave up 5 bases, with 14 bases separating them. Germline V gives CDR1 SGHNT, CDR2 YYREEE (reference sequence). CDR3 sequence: CASSLGGLPHNEQFF. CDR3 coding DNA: TGTGCCAGCAGCTTAGGGGGACTACCTCACAATGAGCAGTTCTTC.

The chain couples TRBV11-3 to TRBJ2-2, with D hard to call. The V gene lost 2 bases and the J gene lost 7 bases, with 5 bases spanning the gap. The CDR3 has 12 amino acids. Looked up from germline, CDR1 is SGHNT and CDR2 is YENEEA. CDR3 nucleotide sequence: TGTGCCAGCAGCTTACTGGGCGGGGAGCTGTTTTTT. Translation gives CASSLLGGELFF.

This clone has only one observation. The CDR3 region is CASSLRFGNTIYF. CDR3 in DNA: TGTGCCAGCAGCTTGCGGTTTGGAAACACCATATATTTT. This sequence joins TRBV5-4 and TRBJ1-3; unclear D gene. Germline V gene sequence: CDR1 SGHNT, CDR2 YYREEE (reference sequence). Trimming took off 1 base at V and 3 bases at J, with 5 bases between the two ends. The CDR3 is 13 amino acids.

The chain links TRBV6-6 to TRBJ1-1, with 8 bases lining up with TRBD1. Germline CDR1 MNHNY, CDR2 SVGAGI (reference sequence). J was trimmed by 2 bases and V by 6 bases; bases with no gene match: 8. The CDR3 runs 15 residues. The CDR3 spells CASRAPGQGNTEAFF. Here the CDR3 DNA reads TGTGCCAGCAGAGCCCCAGGACAGGGTAACACTGAAGCTTTCTTT.

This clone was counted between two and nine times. This CDR3 reads CASPPTGGYGYTF. As DNA, the CDR3 is TGTGCCAGCCCCCCGACAGGGGGCTATGGCTACACCTTC. This chain links TRBV27 with TRBJ1-2, with 9 bases that match TRBD1. This CDR3 has 13 amino acids. With V trimmed by 8 bases and J by 4 bases, 5 bases remained unmatched. Germline CDR1 is MNHEY and CDR2 is SMNVEV (reference sequence).

CDR3 coding DNA: TGCGCCAGCATGACACAGGGGATCACTGAAGCTTTCTTT. Its translation is CASMTQGITEAFF. J is TRBJ1-1 and V is TRBV10-2, with 7 bases that match TRBD1. V dropped 7 bases and J dropped 4; count of bases not matched to a gene: 6. Germline loops: CDR1 WSHSY, CDR2 SAAADI. The CDR3 sequence is 13 residues long.